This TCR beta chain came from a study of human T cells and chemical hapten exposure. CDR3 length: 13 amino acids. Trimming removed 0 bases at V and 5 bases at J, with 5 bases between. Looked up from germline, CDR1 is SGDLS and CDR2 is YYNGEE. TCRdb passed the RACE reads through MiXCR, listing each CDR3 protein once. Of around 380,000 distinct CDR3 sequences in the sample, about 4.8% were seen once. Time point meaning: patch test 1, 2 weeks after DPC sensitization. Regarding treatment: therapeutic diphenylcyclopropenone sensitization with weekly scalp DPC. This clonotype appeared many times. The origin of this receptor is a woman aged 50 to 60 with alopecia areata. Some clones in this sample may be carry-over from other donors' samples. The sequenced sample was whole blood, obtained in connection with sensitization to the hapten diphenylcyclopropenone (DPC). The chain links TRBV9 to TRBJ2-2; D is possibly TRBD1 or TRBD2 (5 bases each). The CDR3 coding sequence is TGTGCCAGCAGCGTAGGGGGGACCGGGGAGCTGTTTTTT. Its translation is CASSVGGTGELFF.